Listed here are 21 T cell receptor beta chains from one sample, sequenced in a study of blood T cell repertoires in COVID-19. TCRdb's table, derived via immunoSEQ multiplex PCR, lists solely in-frame clones and lacks some. The table shows under 250,000 clones, with over 70% occurring only once. The sequenced sample was peripheral blood. All receptors derive from a woman older than 75 with acute or convalescent COVID-19.

This chain joins TRBV19 and TRBJ1-5, with D unclear. Germline values: CDR1 LNHDA, CDR2 SQIVND (reference sequence). The CDR3 loop spans 17 amino acids. The germline V and J ends were trimmed by 7 bases and 0 bases, with 19 bases remaining between them. CDR3 DNA: TGTGCCAGTAATGCTGGGCAGGCTCGGTATAGCAATCAGCCCCAGCATTTT. This codes for CASNAGQARYSNQPQHF. Using reference TRBV19 and TRBJ1-5 for the parts outside the CDR3, the full variable domain is DGGITQSPKYLFRKEGQNVTLSCEQNLNHDAMYWYRQDPGQGLRLIYYSQIVNDFQKGDIAEGYSVSREKKESFPLTVTSAQKNPTAFYLCASNAGQARYSNQPQHFGDGTRLSIL.

J is TRBJ1-1 and V is TRBV6-5; D not resolved. The CDR3 extends over 13 amino acids. The V end was cut by 6 bases, the J end by 3 bases, with 11 bases between. The germline V gene has CDR1 MNHEY and CDR2 SVGAGI. As DNA, the CDR3 is TGTGCCAGCAGCTTAAGCCTAGACACTGAAGCTTTCTTT. Translation: CASSLSLDTEAFF.

J is TRBJ2-1 and V is TRBV5-1, with D hard to call. Germline-derived CDR1 and CDR2 are SGHRS and YFSETQ. Trimming took 7 bases from V and 5 from J, leaving 16 bases between them. This CDR3 contains 14 residues. The CDR3 spells CASHLDIGNNEQFF. CDR3 coding DNA: TGCGCCAGCCACCTAGATATCGGAAACAATGAGCAGTTCTTC.

The V gene is TRBV5-1, the J gene TRBJ2-3; maybe TRBD2 (6 bases). Germline CDR1 and CDR2: SGHRS and YFSETQ. The CDR3 consists of 14 residues. V was shortened by 4 bases and J by 2 bases, with 11 bases between the two germline ends. This CDR3 is CASSPGTFTDTQYF. CDR3 nucleotide sequence: TGCGCCAGCAGCCCCGGGACTTTCACAGATACGCAGTATTTT. The variable domain in full, with the rest retrieved from reference TRBV5-1 and TRBJ2-3, is KAGVTQTPRYLIKTRGQQVTLSCSPISGHRSVSWYQQTPGQGLQFLFEYFSETQRNKGNFPGRFSGRQFSNSRSEMNVSTLELGDSALYLCASSPGTFTDTQYFGPGTRLTVL.

V gene TRBV5-5 combines with J gene TRBJ1-6; 7 bases align to TRBD1. J gave up 9 bases and V 2 bases, and 11 bases lay outside the gene matches. Germline V lookup: CDR1 SGHKS, CDR2 YYEKEE (reference sequence). The CDR3 length is 16 residues. DNA for the CDR3: TGTGCCAGCAGCTTTACAGGGGTCCGGGGAGGTTCACCCCTCCACTTT. As protein: CASSFTGVRGGSPLHF. Filled out from reference TRBV5-5 and TRBJ1-6, the complete variable domain reads DAGVTQSPTHLIKTRGQQVTLRCSPISGHKSVSWYQQVLGQGPQFIFQYYEKEERGRGNFPDRFSARQFPNYSSELNVNALLLGDSALYLCASSFTGVRGGSPLHFGNGTRLTVT.

The rearrangement links TRBV7-2 to TRBJ1-4; D remains unclear. This CDR3 spans 13 amino acids. Trimming took off 5 bases at V and 0 bases at J, with 4 bases between the two ends. Germline lookup yields CDR1 SGHTA and CDR2 FQGNSA. The CDR3 nucleotides are TGTGCCAGCAGCACTTCAACTAATGAAAAACTGTTTTTT. It translates to CASSTSTNEKLFF.

This clone was counted only a few times. The chain carries TRBV5-5 and TRBJ2-7; 11 bases agree with TRBD1. Germline V CDR1 and CDR2: SGHKS, YYEKEE (reference sequence). CDR3 size: 16 residues. V dropped 1 base and J dropped 0; count of bases not matched to a gene: 3. The CDR3 loop is CASSLLGTGGSYEQYF. Here the CDR3 DNA reads TGTGCCAGCAGCTTGTTAGGGACAGGGGGCTCCTACGAGCAGTACTTC.

V gene TRBV6-5 combines with J gene TRBJ2-3; 8 bases agree with TRBD2. Per germline, CDR1 MNHEY and CDR2 SVGAGI. V shed 11 bases, J shed 2 bases, and the junction held 12 bases outside the gene matches. CDR3 length: 15 residues. The CDR3 sequence is CAHRVGAGDTDTQYF. The CDR3 DNA reads as TGTGCCCACAGGGTTGGAGCGGGGGACACAGATACGCAGTATTTT.

The chain couples TRBV7-9 to TRBJ2-3, with TRBD2 as a possible D gene (6 bases). The CDR3 is 15 amino acids. Trimming shortened V by 5 bases and J by 2 bases, and 14 bases separated the two germline ends. The germline V gene has CDR1 SEHNR and CDR2 FQNEAQ (reference sequence). CDR3 in amino acids: CASSPAGRSTDTQYF. The CDR3, as DNA: TGTGCCAGCAGCCCCGCGGGACGGTCCACAGATACGCAGTATTTT.

J is TRBJ2-3 and V is TRBV7-2, with D hard to call. V lost 5 bases, J lost 0 bases, and 9 bases lay in between. Per the germline V gene, CDR1 is SGHTA and CDR2 is FQGNSA. CDR3 length: 14 amino acids. The CDR3 DNA sequence: TGTGCCAGCAGCGCTACTACGAGCACAGATACGCAGTATTTT. Its protein product is CASSATTSTDTQYF.

Only a few counts were recorded for this clone. The chain combines TRBV19 with TRBJ1-1; D perhaps matches TRBD1 (6 bases). CDR3 length: 13 residues. Looked up from germline, CDR1 is LNHDA and CDR2 is SQIVND (reference sequence). V lost 5 bases and J 8 bases, leaving 15 bases between the germline ends. This CDR3 is CASSFLGGGEAFF. CDR3 coding DNA: TGTGCCAGTAGTTTTCTAGGGGGGGGCGAAGCTTTCTTT.

The rearrangement uses TRBV6-5 and TRBJ1-5, with 8 positions matching TRBD1. Unmatched junction bases numbered 5, after V lost 8 bases and J lost 5 bases. This CDR3 is built from 13 residues. CDR1 and CDR2 (germline): MNHEY, SVGAGI. The DNA for the CDR3 is TGTGCCAGCTCAGGGGGCCCTGATCAGCCCCAGCATTTT. Residues: CASSGGPDQPQHF.

Here the CDR3 reads CASQTGSGNTIYF. The CDR3 coding sequence is TGTGCCAGCCAGACAGGCTCTGGAAACACCATATATTTT. This chain uses TRBV7-9 with TRBJ1-3; maybe TRBD1 (6 bases). The CDR3 contains 13 residues. CDR1 is SEHNR, CDR2 FQNEAQ, per germline (reference sequence). V was trimmed by 8 bases and J by 0 bases, leaving 8 bases between them. Based on the CDR3 plus reference TRBV7-9 and TRBJ1-3, the full variable domain is DTGVSQNPRHKITKRGQNVTFRCDPISEHNRLYWYRQTLGQGPEFLTYFQNEAQLEKSRLLSDRFSAERPKGSFSTLEIQRTEQGDSAMYLCASQTGSGNTIYFGEGSWLTVV.

The V and J genes are TRBV2 and TRBJ2-7; D unresolved. CDR1 SNHLY and CDR2 FYNNEI come from the germline V gene. This CDR3 region has 14 residues. Trimming removed 1 base from V and 0 bases from J, with 7 bases in between. CDR3 sequence (DNA): TGTGCCAGCAGTGAAGGAGCCATCTCCTACGAGCAGTACTTC. Translation gives CASSEGAISYEQYF.

J is TRBJ1-5 and V is TRBV3-1 (or the pseudogene TRBV3-2), with 9 positions matching TRBD1. V lost 4 bases, J lost 4 bases, and 17 bases stayed unmatched. The CDR3 length is 19 residues. Germline CDR1 LGHDT, CDR2 YNNKEL (reference sequence). This CDR3 reads CASSPRKGYRDRVNQPQHF. The DNA for the CDR3 is TGTGCCAGCAGCCCCAGGAAGGGCTACCGGGACAGGGTGAATCAGCCCCAGCATTTT.

The chain combines TRBV6-1 with TRBJ2-2, with 7 nucleotides matching TRBD2. J gave up 6 bases and V 2 bases, and 0 bases lay outside the gene matches. The CDR3 is made up of 13 amino acids. Germline V gene data show CDR1 as MNHNS and CDR2 as SASEGT. This chain's CDR3 is CASSESGAGELFF. CDR3 nucleotide sequence: TGTGCCAGCAGTGAAAGCGGGGCCGGGGAGCTGTTTTTT.

The CDR3: CASSLPTGVFYEQYF. The CDR3 DNA reads TGTGCCAGCAGCTTACCAACGGGGGTTTTCTACGAGCAGTACTTC. The V and J genes are TRBV13 and TRBJ2-7, with a weak D call TRBD2 (6 bases). The CDR3 is made up of 15 amino acids. Germline V gene sequence: CDR1 PRHDT, CDR2 FYEKMQ (reference sequence). V lost 2 bases and J lost 3, with 14 bases in between.

V gene TRBV7-3 combines with J gene TRBJ2-5, with 9 bases aligning to TRBD2. Germline CDR1 reads SGHTA; CDR2 reads FQGTGA. The CDR3 covers 15 residues. J was trimmed by 5 bases and V by 2 bases; bases with no gene match: 6. The CDR3 DNA is TGTGCCAGCAGCTTAGCGGGAGGGATCGTGGAGACCCAGTACTTC. It is translated as CASSLAGGIVETQYF.

The chain is built from TRBV2 and TRBJ2-3; TRBD2 matches at 13 bases. CDR1 and CDR2 (germline): SNHLY, FYNNEI. V dropped 7 bases and J dropped 5; count of bases not matched to a gene: 6. The CDR3 runs 15 residues. The CDR3 nucleotides read TGTGCCAGCACCAGACTAGCGGGGGGCCGAGATACGCAGTATTTT. Amino acid sequence: CASTRLAGGRDTQYF.

This chain uses TRBV5-1 with TRBJ1-3; weak D call: TRBD1 (6 bases). Germline CDR1 reads SGHRS; CDR2 reads YFSETQ. V gave up 4 bases and J gave up 4 bases, with 12 bases separating them. This CDR3 comprises 14 residues. CDR3 nucleotides: TGCGCCAGCAGCCCAGGGGATGAAGGAAACACCATATATTTT. This codes for CASSPGDEGNTIYF.

In this sample, this clone turned up once. V and J are TRBV6-1 and TRBJ1-5; no clear D gene. The germline V gene has CDR1 MNHNS and CDR2 SASEGT. V was shortened by 2 bases and J by 0 bases, with 11 bases between the two germline ends. There are 16 residues in the CDR3. The CDR3 loop is CASSEMVGFSNQPQHF. CDR3 DNA sequence: TGTGCCAGCAGTGAAATGGTCGGTTTTAGCAATCAGCCCCAGCATTTT.